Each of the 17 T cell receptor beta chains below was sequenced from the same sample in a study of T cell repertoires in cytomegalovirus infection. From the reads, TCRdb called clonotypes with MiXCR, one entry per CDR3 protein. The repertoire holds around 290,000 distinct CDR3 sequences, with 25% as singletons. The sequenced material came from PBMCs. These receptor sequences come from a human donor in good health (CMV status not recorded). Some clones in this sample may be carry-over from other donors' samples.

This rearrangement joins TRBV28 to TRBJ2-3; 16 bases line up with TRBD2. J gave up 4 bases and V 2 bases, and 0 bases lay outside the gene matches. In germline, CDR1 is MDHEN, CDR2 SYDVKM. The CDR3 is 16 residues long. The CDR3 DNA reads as TGTGCCAGCAGTTTAGGGACTAGCGGGGGGGCAGATACGCAGTATTTT. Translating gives CASSLGTSGGADTQYF.

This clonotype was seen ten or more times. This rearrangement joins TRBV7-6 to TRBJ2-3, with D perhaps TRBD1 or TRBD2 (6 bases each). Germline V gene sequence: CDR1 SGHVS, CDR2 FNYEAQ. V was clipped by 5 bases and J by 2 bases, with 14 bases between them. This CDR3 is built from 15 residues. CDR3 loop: CASSLLGGFTDTQYF. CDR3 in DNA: TGTGCCAGCAGCCTACTAGGGGGGTTCACAGATACGCAGTATTTT.

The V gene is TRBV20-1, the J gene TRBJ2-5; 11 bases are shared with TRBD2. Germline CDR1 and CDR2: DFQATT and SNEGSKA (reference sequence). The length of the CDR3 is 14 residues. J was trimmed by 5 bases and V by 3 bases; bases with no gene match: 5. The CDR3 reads CSASTSGSSETQYF. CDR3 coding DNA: TGCAGTGCTAGCACTAGCGGGAGTTCTGAGACCCAGTACTTC.

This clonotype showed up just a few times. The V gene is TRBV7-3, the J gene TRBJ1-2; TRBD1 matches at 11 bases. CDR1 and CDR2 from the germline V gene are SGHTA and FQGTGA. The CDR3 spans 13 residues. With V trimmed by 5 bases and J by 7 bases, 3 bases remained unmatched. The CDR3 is CASSAGTGGGYTF. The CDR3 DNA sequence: TGTGCCAGCAGCGCGGGGACAGGGGGTGGCTACACCTTC. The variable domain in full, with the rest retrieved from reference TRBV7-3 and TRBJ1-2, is GAGVSQTPSNKVTEKGKYVELRCDPISGHTALYWYRQSLGQGPEFLIYFQGTGAADDSGLPNDRFFAVRPEGSVSTLKIQRTERGDSAVYLCASSAGTGGGYTFGSGTRLTVV.

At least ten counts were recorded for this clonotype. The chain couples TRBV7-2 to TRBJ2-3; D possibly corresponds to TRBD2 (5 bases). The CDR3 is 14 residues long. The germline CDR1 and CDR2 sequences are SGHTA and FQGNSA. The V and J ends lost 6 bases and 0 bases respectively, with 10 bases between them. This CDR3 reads CASRYRTSTDTQYF. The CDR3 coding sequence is TGTGCCAGCAGATATCGGACTAGCACAGATACGCAGTATTTT.

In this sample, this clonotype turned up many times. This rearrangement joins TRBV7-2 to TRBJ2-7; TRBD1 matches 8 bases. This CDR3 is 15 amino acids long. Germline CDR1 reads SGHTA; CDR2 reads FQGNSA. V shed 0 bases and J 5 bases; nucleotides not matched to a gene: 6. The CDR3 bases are TGTGCCAGCAGCTTAGCCGGGACAGGTATCCACGAGCAGTACTTC. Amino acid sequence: CASSLAGTGIHEQYF.

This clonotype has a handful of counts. For the CDR3, the DNA is TGTGCCAGCAGCTCCCCCGGGACACGCTACGAGCAGTACTTC. It codes for CASSSPGTRYEQYF. V usage is TRBV7-9 and J usage is TRBJ2-7; D might be TRBD1 (6 bases). CDR3 length: 14 amino acids. Germline CDR1 SEHNR, CDR2 FQNEAQ (reference sequence). The V end lost 4 bases, the J end lost 3 bases, and 13 bases lay between the germline ends.

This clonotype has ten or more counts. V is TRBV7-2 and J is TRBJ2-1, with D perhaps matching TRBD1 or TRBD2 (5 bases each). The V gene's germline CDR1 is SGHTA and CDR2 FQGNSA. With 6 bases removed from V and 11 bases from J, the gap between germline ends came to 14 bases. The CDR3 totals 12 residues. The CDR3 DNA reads TGTGCCAGCAGTTCCCCGGGACCCAAGCAGTTCTTC. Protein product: CASSSPGPKQFF.

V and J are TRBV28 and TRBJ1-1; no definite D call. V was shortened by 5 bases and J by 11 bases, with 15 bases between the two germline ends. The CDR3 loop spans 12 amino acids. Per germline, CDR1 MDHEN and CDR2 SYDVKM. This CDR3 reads CASSPPQREAFF. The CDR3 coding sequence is TGTGCCAGCAGTCCCCCACAGAGAGAGGCTTTCTTT.

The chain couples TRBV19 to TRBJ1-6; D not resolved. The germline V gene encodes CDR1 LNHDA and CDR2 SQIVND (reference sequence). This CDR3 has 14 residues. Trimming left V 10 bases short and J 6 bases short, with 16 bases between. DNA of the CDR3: TGTGCCATCGAACGCGGAAGGGTTAATTCACCCCTCCACTTT. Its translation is CAIERGRVNSPLHF.

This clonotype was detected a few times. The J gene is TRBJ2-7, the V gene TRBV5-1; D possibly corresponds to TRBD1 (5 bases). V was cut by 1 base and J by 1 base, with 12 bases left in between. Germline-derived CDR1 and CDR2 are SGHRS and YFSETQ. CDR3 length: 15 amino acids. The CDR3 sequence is CASSLRDSKSYEQYF. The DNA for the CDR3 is TGCGCCAGCAGCTTGCGCGACAGTAAATCCTACGAGCAGTACTTC. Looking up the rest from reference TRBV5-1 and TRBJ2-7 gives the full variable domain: KAGVTQTPRYLIKTRGQQVTLSCSPISGHRSVSWYQQTPGQGLQFLFEYFSETQRNKGNFPGRFSGRQFSNSRSEMNVSTLELGDSALYLCASSLRDSKSYEQYFGPGTRLTVT.

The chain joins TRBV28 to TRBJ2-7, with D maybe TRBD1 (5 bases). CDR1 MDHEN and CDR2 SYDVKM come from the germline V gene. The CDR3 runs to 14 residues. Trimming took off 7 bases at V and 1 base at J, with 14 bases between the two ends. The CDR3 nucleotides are TGTGCCAGCACCCAAAGACAGAGGTCCTACGAGCAGTACTTC. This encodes CASTQRQRSYEQYF.

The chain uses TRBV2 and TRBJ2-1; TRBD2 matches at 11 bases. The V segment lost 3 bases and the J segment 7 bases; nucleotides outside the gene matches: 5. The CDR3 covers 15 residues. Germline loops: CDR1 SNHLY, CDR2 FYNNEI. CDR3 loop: CASSEFTSGRNEQFF. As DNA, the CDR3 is TGTGCCAGCAGTGAGTTTACTAGCGGGAGAAATGAGCAGTTCTTC.

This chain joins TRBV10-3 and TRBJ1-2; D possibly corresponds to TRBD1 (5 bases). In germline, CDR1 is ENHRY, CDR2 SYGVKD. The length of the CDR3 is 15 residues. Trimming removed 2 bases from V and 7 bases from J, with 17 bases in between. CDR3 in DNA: TGTGCCATCAGTGAGGCCGGGGCCGGCCCCGGTGGCTACACCTTC. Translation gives CAISEAGAGPGGYTF.

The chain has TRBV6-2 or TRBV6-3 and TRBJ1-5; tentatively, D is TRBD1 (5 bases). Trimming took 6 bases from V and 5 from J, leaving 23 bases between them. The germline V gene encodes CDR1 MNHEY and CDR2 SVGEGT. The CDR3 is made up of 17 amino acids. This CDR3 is CASSPLWSKGFDQPQHF. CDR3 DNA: TGTGCCAGCAGCCCCCTGTGGAGTAAGGGGTTCGATCAGCCCCAGCATTTT.

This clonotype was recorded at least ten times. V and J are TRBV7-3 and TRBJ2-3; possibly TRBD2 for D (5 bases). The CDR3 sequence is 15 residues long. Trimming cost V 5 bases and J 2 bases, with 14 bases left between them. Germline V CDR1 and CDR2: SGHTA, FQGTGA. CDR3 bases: TGTGCCAGCAGCATCACGCCCGGGGACACAGATACGCAGTATTTT. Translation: CASSITPGDTDTQYF.

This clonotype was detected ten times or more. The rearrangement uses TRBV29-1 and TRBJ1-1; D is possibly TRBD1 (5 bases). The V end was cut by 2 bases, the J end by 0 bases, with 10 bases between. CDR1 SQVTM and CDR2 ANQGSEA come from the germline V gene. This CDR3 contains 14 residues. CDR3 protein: CSVEPGLLNTEAFF. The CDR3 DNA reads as TGCAGCGTTGAACCGGGACTGTTGAACACTGAAGCTTTCTTT.